This is a list of T cell receptor beta chains from one sample in a study of T cell responses to AZD1222 COVID-19 vaccine. Assay used: immunoSEQ multiplex PCR; TCRdb lists only in-frame clones, some missing. The sample shows some 150,000 clones, 85% to 90% of them seen only once. Source: peripheral blood, taken 28 days after the second AZD1222 dose. The receptors here all came from an adult who received the AZD1222 COVID-19 vaccine. CDR3s include the opening cysteine and the closing phenylalanine or tryptophan. The order of the fields is D gene, J gene, V gene, CDR3 protein. D genes are given only for firm matches.

D gene: -; J gene: TRBJ2-7; V gene: TRBV18; CDR3 protein: CASSPLETTTYEQYF
D gene: -; J gene: TRBJ1-5; V gene: TRBV10-3; CDR3 protein: CAISVGSNQPQHF
D gene: -; J gene: TRBJ2-7; V gene: TRBV7-2; CDR3 protein: CASSLNSYEQYF
D gene: -; J gene: TRBJ2-1; V gene: TRBV20-1; CDR3 protein: CSANEGGLLTEQFF
D gene: TRBD2; J gene: TRBJ2-5; V gene: TRBV5-6; CDR3 protein: CASSSPTSGDQETQYF
D gene: -; J gene: TRBJ1-4; V gene: TRBV19; CDR3 protein: CASSYNLWRATNEKLFF
D gene: TRBD2; J gene: TRBJ2-5; V gene: TRBV20-1; CDR3 protein: CSASTGGAMGSETQYF
D gene: -; J gene: TRBJ2-7; V gene: TRBV15; CDR3 protein: CATSRPDRAYEQYF
D gene: -; J gene: TRBJ1-2; V gene: TRBV6-5; CDR3 protein: CASKGAGTPGGYTF
D gene: -; J gene: TRBJ2-3; V gene: TRBV18; CDR3 protein: CASSPLRGALAMDTQYF
D gene: -; J gene: TRBJ1-1; V gene: TRBV19; CDR3 protein: CASSIPGARGTEAFF
D gene: -; J gene: TRBJ2-2; V gene: TRBV12-3/TRBV12-4; CDR3 protein: CASSLGTGELFF
D gene: -; J gene: TRBJ1-2; V gene: TRBV13; CDR3 protein: CASSAEGANYGYTF
D gene: TRBD1; J gene: TRBJ1-2; V gene: TRBV11-2; CDR3 protein: CASSPILGTEDSYGYTF
D gene: -; J gene: TRBJ1-2; V gene: TRBV6-2/TRBV6-3; CDR3 protein: CASSSSKTYGYTF
D gene: -; J gene: TRBJ2-3; V gene: TRBV12-3/TRBV12-4; CDR3 protein: CASSFGRSDTQYF
D gene: TRBD1; J gene: TRBJ1-6; V gene: TRBV7-9; CDR3 protein: CASSLMAGGSPLHF
D gene: -; J gene: TRBJ2-3; V gene: TRBV7-2; CDR3 protein: CASRPDIGTDTQYF
D gene: -; J gene: TRBJ1-2; V gene: TRBV29-1; CDR3 protein: CSVERRGGLWEGYTF
D gene: -; J gene: TRBJ1-6; V gene: TRBV6-5; CDR3 protein: CASSYLALRASPLHF
D gene: -; J gene: TRBJ1-5; V gene: TRBV18; CDR3 protein: CASSPPNSPQLGPQHF
D gene: TRBD1; J gene: TRBJ1-2; V gene: TRBV6-6; CDR3 protein: CASRRGQNYGYTF
D gene: -; J gene: TRBJ1-4; V gene: TRBV25-1; CDR3 protein: CASSEWTANNEKLFF
D gene: -; J gene: TRBJ1-5; V gene: TRBV5-1; CDR3 protein: CASSLLPSNQPQHF
D gene: -; J gene: TRBJ1-5; V gene: TRBV7-6; CDR3 protein: CASSYTGLGAHSKRTDQPQHF
D gene: TRBD1; J gene: TRBJ1-2; V gene: TRBV20-1; CDR3 protein: CSARGQYGYTF
D gene: TRBD2; J gene: TRBJ2-3; V gene: TRBV5-1; CDR3 protein: CASSLERGLGTDTQYF
D gene: -; J gene: TRBJ2-3; V gene: TRBV5-6; CDR3 protein: CASSLGQISTDTQYF
D gene: -; J gene: TRBJ1-2; V gene: TRBV5-1; CDR3 protein: CASSLAGRGQGYTF